This TCR beta chain was retrieved from a study of blood T cell repertoires in COVID-19. Across the study: Researchers got acute and convalescent COVID-19 samples from the United States, Italy and Spain.

Germline CDR1 MNHEY, CDR2 SVGAGI. The germline V and J ends were trimmed by 6 bases and 4 bases, with 13 bases remaining between them. This CDR3 has 15 residues. Study processing details: Estimated nucleated cell counts came from reference gene primer amplification. Method: immunoSEQ multiplex PCR; TCRdb's copy keeps in-frame clones and lacks some. From that table come the V and J calls and clone size; the DNA was used to work out D and trimming. Of a few hundred thousand clones listed, 89% are singletons. Sequencing used peripheral blood. The source of this sequence is a woman aged 40-49 years who had recovered from COVID-19. The rearrangement uses TRBV6-5 and TRBJ2-6; D perhaps matches TRBD1 (5 bases). DNA for the CDR3: TGTGCCAGCAGAGGACAACTCGACGGGGCCAACGTCCTGACTTTC. It specifies CASRGQLDGANVLTF.